This entry concerns a single T cell receptor (beta chain). The data were produced by immunoSEQ multiplex PCR, yet TCRdb's version contains in-frame clones alone and is incomplete. The table lists tens of thousands of clones, 75% to 85% of them singletons. The V segment lost 10 bases and the J segment 7 bases; nucleotides outside the gene matches: 12. The germline CDR1 and CDR2 sequences are MNHNS and SASEGT. This CDR3 is 14 amino acids long. This sample's time point: blood 2 weeks post-SBRT. As to treatment: 15 Gy SBRT to primary tumor, nephrectomy 4 weeks later. Radiation-treated patients gave blood at baseline, week 2 and week 4. This renal cell carcinoma was of the clear cell type. This entry comes from a study of radiation and T cells in renal cell carcinoma. Study at large: Nephrectomy followed 15 Gy stereotactic body radiation by 4 weeks.

The material was blood, obtained from a patient whose treatment included radiotherapy and nephrectomy. This sequence was found in a woman in her seventies with renal cell carcinoma. The chain joins TRBV6-1 to TRBJ2-1, with TRBD1 identical over 8 bases. The CDR3 bases are TGTGCCACCCGGACAGGGCCCTTTGGGAATGAGCAGTTCTTC. Amino acids: CATRTGPFGNEQFF.